This record concerns one T cell receptor beta chain sequence. Its antigen is unknown. The sample contains more than one DNA sequence encoding this CDR3. The data originate from a study of OX40 agonist ivuxolimab in advanced cancers. The wider study: Patients took ivuxolimab, an agonistic anti-OX40 (CD134) antibody. Study outcomes and limitations: Expanded peripheral T cell antigen specificity was not determined. The study found among the lowest clonal expansion in partial responders at 0.1-3.0 mg/kg.

Trimming took 1 base from V and 5 from J, leaving 6 bases between them. This CDR3 comprises 12 residues. Germline CDR1 and CDR2: SGHRS and YFSETQ. Sequenced by immunoSEQ multiplex PCR; TCRdb stores in-frame clones only, minus some. The top ten clones hold more than 8.5% of a sample with 75,000 to 95,000 clones, roughly 90% of them seen once. This sequence originates from an adult with an advanced solid tumor such as melanoma, head and neck, liver or kidney cancer. The J gene is TRBJ2-5, the V gene TRBV5-1; D is ambiguous. The sequencing here drew on CD4+ or CD8+ T cells sorted from blood, taken in a trial of the OX40 agonist ivuxolimab. CDR3 in amino acids: CASSLSRETQYF. The CDR3, as DNA: TGCGCCAGCAGCTTGTCCCGGGAGACCCAGTACTTC.